A single sample gave rise to the 2 T cell receptor beta chains below, sequenced in a study of T cell repertoires in cytomegalovirus infection. Each CDR3 protein is one row after TCRdb ran MiXCR on the reads. The profile covers fewer than 250,000 distinct CDR3 sequences, with 22% appearing a single time and roughly 20% taken by the ten largest. The specimen was CD8+ T cells from PBMCs. These receptors were collected from a human donor in good health (CMV status not recorded). Some clones in this sample may be carry-over from other donors' samples.

This clonotype was counted between two and nine times. The rearrangement joins TRBV5-5 to TRBJ2-1; D unresolved. There are 13 residues in the CDR3. CDR1 is SGHKS and CDR2 is YYEKEE in the germline V gene (reference sequence). Between the trimmed V and J ends, which lost 2 bases and 9 bases, there was a span of 12 bases. DNA of the CDR3: TGTGCCAGCAGCTTTTCGGTTTCCAGTGAGCAGTTCTTC. It is translated as CASSFSVSSEQFF. The whole variable domain, filled in from reference TRBV5-5 and TRBJ2-1, reads DAGVTQSPTHLIKTRGQQVTLRCSPISGHKSVSWYQQVLGQGPQFIFQYYEKEERGRGNFPDRFSARQFPNYSSELNVNALLLGDSALYLCASSFSVSSEQFFGPGTRLTVL.

This clonotype has more than one count but fewer than ten. The chain couples TRBV28 to TRBJ2-7, with 9 bases aligning to TRBD1. CDR1 is MDHEN and CDR2 is SYDVKM in the germline V gene. This CDR3 region has 13 residues. V was pared by 4 bases and J by 5 bases, with 3 bases of the junction left unmatched. DNA of the CDR3: TGTGCCAGCAGTTACAGGGGGCCGAACGAGCAGTACTTC. The encoded protein is CASSYRGPNEQYF.